This T cell receptor beta chain was retrieved from a study of T-cell reconstitution after alpha-beta-depleted transplantation in children. A TCRbeta library incorporating unique molecular identifiers was prepared. TCRdb analysed the PCR reads with MiXCR anew, one entry per CDR3 protein. Here the sample spans approximately 150,000 distinct CDR3 sequences, 8% to 10% being singletons. General observations from the study: At the one-year point after transplant, T-cell counts and TCRbeta diversity were found to come mostly from T cells that had been newly produced. Roughly two months post-transplant, alpha-beta T cells reportedly originated from several hundred graft clones that had expanded.

As concerns this clonotype: Antigen unknown.

V lost 7 bases and J lost 4; bases outside the gene matches: 16. The germline CDR1 and CDR2 sequences are MDHEN and SYDVKM. The CDR3 totals 18 residues. This sequence was found in a female patient aged 2 to 10 who had a stem cell transplant for congenital amegakaryocytic thrombocytopenia, so the T cells may come from the graft donor. Sequencing was performed on PBMCs, mostly from graft donor cells, taken 180 days after TCRalphabeta/CD19-depleted stem cell transplant. This chain joins TRBV28 and TRBJ1-2; 12 bases agree with TRBD1. The CDR3 bases are TGTGCCAGCACCCCCTGGGGACAGGGGGCCCCCCCCCGCTATGGCTACACCTTC. Its translation: CASTPWGQGAPPRYGYTF.